One sample yielded the 25 T cell receptor beta chains listed below, sequenced in a study of post-analysis software for immune sequencing data. The study's findings and limits: Patients used about 5 TRBV segments, including TRBV5-6, TRBV5-1 and TRBV20-1, more often than controls.

Carried by the TCR beta cDNA libraries were unique molecular identifiers. MiXCR was run by TCRdb on the PCR reads, yielding one entry per CDR3 protein. This sample has fewer than 900,000 distinct CDR3 sequences, with about 43% found just once. Their target antigens are unknown. Sequences were obtained from blood. Receptor source: a girl aged 10 to 17 with multiple sclerosis.

This clonotype has just a few counts. The chain is built from TRBV29-1 and TRBJ2-5, with D perhaps matching TRBD2 (6 bases). CDR1 is SQVTM, CDR2 ANQGSEA, per germline. This CDR3 region has 13 residues. The germline V and J ends were trimmed by 5 bases and 0 bases, with 10 bases remaining between them. CDR3 coding DNA: TGCAGCGTTCGGAGGGCGTACCAAGAGACCCAGTACTTC. Its protein is CSVRRAYQETQYF. Looking up the rest from reference TRBV29-1 and TRBJ2-5 gives the full variable domain: SAVISQKPSRDICQRGTSLTIQCQVDSQVTMMFWYRQQPGQSLTLIATANQGSEATYESGFVIDKFPISRPNLTFSTLTVSNMSPEDSSIYLCSVRRAYQETQYFGPGTRLLVL.

In its sample, this clonotype was seen a few times. The chain joins TRBV6-2 or TRBV6-3 to TRBJ1-2, with D perhaps TRBD1 (6 bases). V shed 7 bases and J shed 4 bases, with 13 bases lying between them. Germline V gene sequence: CDR1 MNHEY, CDR2 SVGEGT. The CDR3 has 13 amino acids. CDR3 nucleotide sequence: TGTGCCAGCACACAGGGCCTAGGCTATGGCTACACCTTC. Encoded protein: CASTQGLGYGYTF.

V usage is TRBV20-1 and J usage is TRBJ2-7, with 7 bases that match TRBD1. Trimming at V came to 0 bases and at J to 0 bases, leaving 5 bases not matched to a gene. CDR1 DFQATT and CDR2 SNEGSKA come from the germline V gene (reference sequence). The CDR3 consists of 15 residues. CDR3 protein: CSARDRRQGSYEQYF. CDR3 nucleotides: TGCAGTGCTAGAGATCGGAGACAGGGCTCCTACGAGCAGTACTTC.

V gene TRBV7-2 combines with J gene TRBJ2-1; no firm D call. Looked up from germline, CDR1 is SGHTA and CDR2 is FQGNSA. V was clipped by 3 bases and J by 5 bases, with 17 bases between them. The CDR3 is made up of 16 amino acids. DNA of the CDR3: TGTGCCAGCAGCTTCCAACACCCGACTCTAAACAATGAGCAGTTCTTC. Translated, it gives CASSFQHPTLNNEQFF.

V and J are TRBV15 and TRBJ2-1, with TRBD2 matching over 10 bases. The ends lost 5 bases at V and 10 bases at J; junction bases unmatched: 8. CDR1 and CDR2 (germline): LNHNV, YYDKDF (reference sequence). The CDR3 covers 14 residues. DNA of the CDR3: TGTGCCACCAGCGCACTAGCGGGGCGCAACGAGCAGTTCTTC. Translation gives CATSALAGRNEQFF.

This clonotype has more than one count but fewer than ten. The chain recombines TRBV7-8 with TRBJ2-1; no clear D. The germline gives CDR1 SGHVS, CDR2 FQNEAQ. There are 12 residues in the CDR3. V lost 4 bases, J lost 8 bases, and 9 bases lay in between. The CDR3 DNA follows: TGTGCCAGCAGCTCCACCCGGGATGAGCAGTTCTTC. It encodes CASSSTRDEQFF.

The CDR3 bases are TGTGCCAGCAGTTTCCCTGTGGCAGGGGGCTCCTACGAGCAGTACTTC. This gives the protein CASSFPVAGGSYEQYF. The genes are TRBV28 and TRBJ2-7; 7 nucleotides line up with TRBD1. The CDR3 covers 16 residues. The J segment lost 0 bases and the V segment lost 3 bases, leaving 8 bases of the junction unmatched. Germline V gene sequence: CDR1 MDHEN, CDR2 SYDVKM.

The chain employs TRBV7-9 and TRBJ2-7; D remains unclear. Between the trimmed V and J ends, which lost 0 bases and 5 bases, there was a span of 8 bases. The V gene's germline CDR1 is SEHNR and CDR2 FQNEAQ (reference sequence). The CDR3 has 13 amino acids. DNA of the CDR3: TGTGCCAGCAGCTTAGCGTGGGCCGACGAGCAGTACTTC. Translated: CASSLAWADEQYF.

CDR3 sequence reads: CASSVGDRAEAFF. CDR3 DNA: TGTGCCAGCAGCGTAGGGGACAGGGCTGAAGCTTTCTTT. The rearrangement uses TRBV9 and TRBJ1-1, with 9 bases that match TRBD1. The CDR3 is made up of 13 amino acids. Losses at the gene ends were 0 bases for V and 6 bases for J; bases not matched to a gene: 0. Germline CDR1 reads SGDLS; CDR2 reads YYNGEE.

This rearrangement joins TRBV5-1 to TRBJ2-1; D is unresolved. V dropped 1 base and J dropped 6 bases, with 8 bases sitting between them. CDR1 SGHRS and CDR2 YFSETQ come from the germline V gene. The CDR3 spans 13 residues. CDR3 sequence: CASSLNPSNEQFF. CDR3 DNA sequence: TGCGCCAGCAGCTTGAACCCTTCCAATGAGCAGTTCTTC.

This clonotype showed up just a few times. This sequence joins TRBV5-6 and TRBJ2-7; TRBD2 aligns across 7 bases. Trimming cost V 0 bases and J 6 bases; bases outside gene matches: 6. Germline CDR1 is SGHDT and CDR2 is YYEEEE. The CDR3 consists of 14 residues. CDR3 nucleotide sequence: TGTGCCAGCAGCTTGGGTAGGACTAGAGGCGAGCAGTACTTC. Its translation is CASSLGRTRGEQYF.

This clonotype has more than one count but fewer than ten. V is TRBV7-2 and J is TRBJ2-3, with TRBD2 matching over 10 bases. The ends lost 2 bases at V and 0 bases at J; junction bases unmatched: 8. Germline assignment: CDR1 SGHTA and CDR2 FQGNSA. CDR3 size: 18 residues. CDR3 protein: CASSLYLLAGTSTDTQYF. CDR3 DNA: TGTGCCAGCAGCTTATATTTACTAGCGGGGACTAGCACAGATACGCAGTATTTT.

Ten or more counts support this clonotype. V gene TRBV7-9 combines with J gene TRBJ2-1; the D gene is possibly TRBD1 (5 bases). This CDR3 is 13 amino acids long. Trimming removed 1 base from V and 4 bases from J, with 5 bases in between. Per germline, CDR1 SEHNR and CDR2 FQNEAQ (reference sequence). The CDR3 DNA sequence: TGTGCCAGCAGCTTAGGACAGTACAATGAGCAGTTCTTC. Encoded protein: CASSLGQYNEQFF.

This chain uses TRBV7-9 with TRBJ2-7; tentatively, D is TRBD2 (6 bases). Germline V gene data show CDR1 as SEHNR and CDR2 as FQNEAQ (reference sequence). This CDR3 has 13 residues. Trimming took off 5 bases at V and 2 bases at J, with 10 bases between the two ends. CDR3 in amino acids: CASSGGAPYEQYF. The CDR3 coding sequence is TGTGCCAGCAGCGGCGGGGCCCCCTACGAGCAGTACTTC.

This clonotype was seen only a few times. The chain carries TRBV20-1 and TRBJ2-5; D is ambiguous. V was shortened by 0 bases and J by 5 bases, with 22 bases between the two germline ends. This CDR3 has 17 amino acids. CDR1 is DFQATT and CDR2 is SNEGSKA in the germline V gene (reference sequence). The CDR3 loop reads CSARDPLSQKTGETQYF. The CDR3 region has the DNA TGCAGTGCTAGAGACCCCCTGTCACAGAAGACCGGGGAGACCCAGTACTTC.

The chain employs TRBV12-3 or TRBV12-4 and TRBJ1-1; D gene unclear. The CDR3 sequence is 14 residues long. V was pared by 8 bases and J by 5 bases, with 18 bases between. CDR3 nucleotide sequence: TGTGCCAGCCAAGTTTGGGGAGGGATGACTGAAGCTTTCTTT. Protein product: CASQVWGGMTEAFF.

V and J are TRBV27 and TRBJ2-1; D call uncertain. Germline V gene sequence: CDR1 MNHEY, CDR2 SMNVEV (reference sequence). The germline V and J ends were trimmed by 6 bases and 11 bases, with 11 bases remaining between them. CDR3 length: 11 residues. The CDR3 DNA follows: TGTGCCAGCAGATATTCCCGGCAGCAGTTCTTC. Residues: CASRYSRQQFF.

The V gene is TRBV9, the J gene TRBJ2-1; D perhaps matches TRBD2 (6 bases). This CDR3 region has 17 residues. CDR1 and CDR2 (germline): SGDLS, YYNGEE. Trimming cost V 0 bases and J 5 bases, with 18 bases left between them. The CDR3 is CASSVARTTNTDNEQFF. The CDR3 coding sequence is TGTGCCAGCAGCGTAGCTAGGACTACCAACACCGACAATGAGCAGTTCTTC. Using reference TRBV9 and TRBJ2-1 for the parts outside the CDR3, the full variable domain is DSGVTQTPKHLITATGQRVTLRCSPRSGDLSVYWYQQSLDQGLQFLIQYYNGEERAKGNILERFSAQQFPDLHSELNLSSLELGDSALYFCASSVARTTNTDNEQFFGPGTRLTVL.

This chain uses TRBV20-1 with TRBJ2-5; 8 nucleotides line up with TRBD1. The V gene end was trimmed by 2 bases and the J gene end by 5 bases; junction bases not matched to a gene: 4. This CDR3 contains 13 residues. CDR1 DFQATT and CDR2 SNEGSKA come from the germline V gene (reference sequence). Here the CDR3 reads CSARRQGRETQYF. CDR3 sequence (DNA): TGCAGTGCTAGAAGACAGGGGCGGGAGACCCAGTACTTC.

The chain employs TRBV7-9 and TRBJ1-4; TRBD1 might be the D (6 bases). The CDR3 extends over 19 amino acids. Trimming took off 5 bases at V and 4 bases at J, with 26 bases between the two ends. Per germline, CDR1 SEHNR and CDR2 FQNEAQ (reference sequence). CDR3 protein: CASSPVPGTPSHGNEKLFF. Here the CDR3 DNA reads TGTGCCAGCAGCCCCGTACCGGGGACACCAAGTCATGGTAATGAAAAACTGTTTTTT. Supplemented by reference TRBV7-9 and TRBJ1-4, the full variable domain reads DTGVSQNPRHKITKRGQNVTFRCDPISEHNRLYWYRQTLGQGPEFLTYFQNEAQLEKSRLLSDRFSAERPKGSFSTLEIQRTEQGDSAMYLCASSPVPGTPSHGNEKLFFGSGTQLSVL.

This clonotype has more than one count but fewer than ten. The rearrangement joins TRBV20-1 to TRBJ2-5; 7 positions match TRBD2. The CDR3 has 13 residues. After removal of 8 bases from V and 5 bases from J, the junction contained 11 bases not matched to a gene. Germline loops: CDR1 DFQATT, CDR2 SNEGSKA (reference sequence). CDR3 in DNA: TGCAGTACACTAGCGCAAAACGGGGAGACCCAGTACTTC. It yields the protein CSTLAQNGETQYF.

The CDR3 DNA is TGCAGCCTCAGCCGAGCAGGGTTCCAAGAGACCCAGTACTTC. Encoded protein: CSLSRAGFQETQYF. The genes are TRBV29-1 and TRBJ2-5; TRBD1 might be the D (5 bases). The CDR3 has 14 amino acids. Deletions cut 8 bases from V and 1 base from J, with 17 bases between. Germline loops: CDR1 SQVTM, CDR2 ANQGSEA.

This chain uses TRBV7-2 with TRBJ1-2, with D unclear. V gave up 2 bases and J gave up 2 bases, with 9 bases separating them. In germline, CDR1 is SGHTA, CDR2 FQGNSA. The CDR3 contains 14 residues. In nucleotides, the CDR3 is TGTGCCAGCAGCTTAAAAGGGAGGAACTATGGCTACACCTTC. As protein: CASSLKGRNYGYTF.

The chain joins TRBV5-5 to TRBJ1-5; no clear D gene. This CDR3 is built from 16 residues. Germline-derived CDR1 and CDR2 are SGHKS and YYEKEE (reference sequence). Trimming cost V 0 bases and J 0 bases, with 10 bases left between them. CDR3 DNA sequence: TGTGCCAGCAGCTTGGCTGGGGATAGTAGCAATCAGCCCCAGCATTTT. Amino acids: CASSLAGDSSNQPQHF.

Many counts were recorded for this clonotype. The rearrangement joins TRBV6-2 or TRBV6-3 to TRBJ2-1, with D unresolved. The V end lost 8 bases, the J end lost 9 bases, and 11 bases lay between the germline ends. Germline lookup yields CDR1 MNHEY and CDR2 SVGEGT. The CDR3 runs 11 residues. In nucleotides, the CDR3 is TGTGCCAGCGTTTTCGGTAGTGAGCAGTTCTTC. It specifies CASVFGSEQFF.